This paragraph covers one TCR beta chain sequence. This sample stems from a study of blood T cell repertoires in COVID-19. Produced via immunoSEQ multiplex PCR; TCRdb's table is partial and in-frame only. The table records around 220,000 clones, 80% of them present only once. Material: PBMCs or T cells enriched from blood (not recorded which). The receptor was derived from a middle-aged woman with acute COVID-19.

In nucleotides, the CDR3 is TGTGCCAGCAGCGTAGAGGGGAGGGGAGCTAACTATGGCTACACCTTC. It is translated as CASSVEGRGANYGYTF. The chain recombines TRBV9 with TRBJ1-2; maybe TRBD1 (5 bases). The CDR3 spans 16 residues. From germline, CDR1 is SGDLS and CDR2 YYNGEE. V dropped 0 bases and J dropped 0 bases, with 12 bases sitting between them. The whole variable domain, filled in from reference TRBV9 and TRBJ1-2, reads DSGVTQTPKHLITATGQRVTLRCSPRSGDLSVYWYQQSLDQGLQFLIQYYNGEERAKGNILERFSAQQFPDLHSELNLSSLELGDSALYFCASSVEGRGANYGYTFGSGTRLTVV.